This T cell receptor (beta chain) was observed in a study of T cell responses to AZD1222 COVID-19 vaccine (dated by TCRdb to the early 2020s). Background for the entire study: A total of over 230 trial participants underwent TCR sequencing, of whom 200 to 220 received two doses of AZD1222 and some 26 received two doses of the MenACWY control vaccine. Enrollment into the trials was organized by age into subgroups of 18-55, 56-69 and 70-plus years, and those subgroups contained roughly 160, 29 and 62 TCR-sequenced participants, respectively. The full study reports these points: After two AZD1222 doses, both the breadth and the depth of spike-specific TCRs were significantly higher than at day 0 and than in MenACWY recipients. Most participants were white British and females outnumbered males, and the authors suggested that clonal diversity may have been underestimated. Because no day 14 peak-response samples were available, the repertoires could be characterized only after the peak T cell response. Conclusions about previously exposed vaccinees are limited, since just five to seven AZD1222 recipients were seropositive for SARS-CoV-2 at baseline. The whole spike protein was spanned by vaccine-associated CD4 TCRs, and dominant responses were seen in regions 160-218 and 743-854. In the small 56-69-year group, the increase in depth fell short of significance, most likely because of low power. Epitopes outside the regions mutated in the B.1.351 and B.1.1.7 variants were reportedly recognized by nearly half of the unique spike-specific TCRs.

As to this clone: Its antigen specificity is not known. The input lacks base qualities; no much larger clone sits a single base away.

This specimen's time point label, per the study, means: about 28 days (+/-7) after the second vaccine dose. AZD1222 recipients with second doses at about 4 weeks or about 12 weeks were pooled, because spike-specific TCR depth and breadth did not differ between schedules. The vaccinee samples were drawn from two UK trials, COV001 and COV002, one of which was a single-blind randomized controlled phase 2/3 trial testing AZD1222 (ChAdOx1 nCoV-19) in healthy adults. For TCRbeta chain sequencing, PBMC samples from trial participants were taken at day 0 and at day 28 after the second dose. The CDR3 regions of human TCRbeta chains were analyzed by immunosequencing. Turning to the authors' computational methods: Repertoire TCRs were checked for matches against a reference library of SARS-CoV-2-specific TCRs that had been generated using the MIRA antigen-specificity platform. Breadth was defined as the fraction of unique TCRs that were SARS-CoV-2-associated. Depth was defined as the fraction of total T cells that were SARS-CoV-2-associated. Using the MIRA data, each spike-specific TCR was assigned both to the spike region to which the TCR was reactive and to a CD4 or CD8 class. Log10-transformed breadth and depth values were compared by one-way ANOVA with Sidak's multiple comparisons tests. TCRdb re-hosts the immuneACCESS table, in-frame sequences only. Its copies lack some clones; in the studies checked, an unresolved V gene accounts for under half of them, and the cause for the rest is not known. That table is the source of V, J and clone size, and D and trimming were worked out from the DNA. The sample includes roughly 180,000 clones, with just over 90% observed a single time. The ten largest clones represent approximately 1.8% of the sample.

V lost 2 bases and J lost 0 bases, and the count of bases not matched to a germline gene is 6. CDR1 SGHDT and CDR2 YYEEEE are derived from the germline V gene. The CDR3 runs 16 residues from the cysteine to the phenylalanine. Only the CDR3 part of the read is kept: 48 bases, read in frame from the first base. The chain is made from TRBV5-6 and TRBJ1-1; 8 nucleotides in the junction match TRBD1. The TCR comes from an adult who received the AZD1222 COVID-19 vaccine. This sample comprised peripheral blood, obtained 28 days after the second AZD1222 dose. The CDR3 loop reads CASSLPRTGMNTEAFF. DNA sequence: TGTGCCAGCAGCTTACCTCGGACAGGGATGAACACTGAAGCTTTCTTT.